This T cell receptor (beta chain) is from a study of cytomegalovirus exposure and HLA in healthy donors. Overall study context: A preliminary data release comprised around 85 million unique TCRs obtained from HLA-typed donors.

Study-wide findings and caveats: It was shown in a later analysis that HLA-associated TCR beta chains were more clonally expanded than other, equally common chains. HLA allele associations emerged for around 15,000 TCR beta sequences in a later analysis, at 0.05 false discovery rate. Researchers counted around 180 TCR beta chains as cytomegalovirus-associated.

On this clone itself: Its antigen is still unknown.

V was shortened by 2 bases and J by 4 bases, with 17 bases between the two germline ends. The CDR3 contains 16 residues. Germline V gene sequence: CDR1 SEHNR, CDR2 FQNEAQ (reference sequence). The PCR made use of 60 Vbeta and 13 Jbeta primers. TCRdb's copy holds only in-frame clones and misses some; the assay was immunoSEQ multiplex PCR. The data show 100,000 to 150,000 clones, under 90% seen once. The gene calls are TRBV7-9 and TRBJ2-5, with D perhaps TRBD1 (5 bases). The receptor was isolated from a middle-aged woman in good health and CMV-seronegative. Sequencing was carried out using PBMCs. The CDR3 DNA is TGTGCCAGCAGCTTACAGGACACCAGCACTTCAGAGACCCAGTACTTC. It translates to CASSLQDTSTSETQYF. The whole variable domain, filled in from reference TRBV7-9 and TRBJ2-5, reads DTGVSQNPRHKITKRGQNVTFRCDPISEHNRLYWYRQTLGQGPEFLTYFQNEAQLEKSRLLSDRFSAERPKGSFSTLEIQRTEQGDSAMYLCASSLQDTSTSETQYFGPGTRLLVL.